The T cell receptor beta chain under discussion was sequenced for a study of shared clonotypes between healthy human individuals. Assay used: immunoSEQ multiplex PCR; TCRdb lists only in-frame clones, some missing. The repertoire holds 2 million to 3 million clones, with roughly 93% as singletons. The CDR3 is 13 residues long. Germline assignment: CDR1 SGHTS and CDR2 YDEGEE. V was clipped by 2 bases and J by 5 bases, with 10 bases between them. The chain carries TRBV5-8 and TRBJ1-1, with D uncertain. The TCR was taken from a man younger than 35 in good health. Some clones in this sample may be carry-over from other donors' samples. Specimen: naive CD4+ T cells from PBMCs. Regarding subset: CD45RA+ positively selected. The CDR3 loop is CASSFKGRTEAFF. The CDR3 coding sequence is TGTGCCAGCAGCTTTAAAGGAAGGACTGAAGCTTTCTTT. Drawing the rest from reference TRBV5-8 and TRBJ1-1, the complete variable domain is EAGVTQSPTHLIKTRGQQATLRCSPISGHTSVYWYQQALGLGLQFLLWYDEGEERNRGNFPPRFSGRQFPNYSSELNVNALELEDSALYLCASSFKGRTEAFFGQGTRLTVV.